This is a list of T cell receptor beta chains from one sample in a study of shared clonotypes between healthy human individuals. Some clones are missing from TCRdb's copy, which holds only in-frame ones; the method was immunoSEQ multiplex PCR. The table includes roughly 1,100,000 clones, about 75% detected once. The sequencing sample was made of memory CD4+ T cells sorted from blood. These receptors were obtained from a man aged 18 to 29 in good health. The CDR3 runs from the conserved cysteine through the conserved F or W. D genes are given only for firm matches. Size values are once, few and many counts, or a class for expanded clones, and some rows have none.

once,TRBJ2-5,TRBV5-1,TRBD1,CASSRTGDSEETQYF,TGCGCCAGCAGCCGGACAGGGGATTCCGAAGAGACCCAGTACTTC
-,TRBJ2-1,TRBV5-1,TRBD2,CASSARGGRREETYNEQFF,TGCGCCAGCAGCGCCCGGGGGGGGCGACGGGAAGAAACCTACAATGAGCAGTTCTTC
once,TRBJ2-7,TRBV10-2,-,CASSEEGLGSYEQYF,TGCGCCAGCAGTGAGGAGGGGTTGGGCTCCTACGAGCAGTACTTC
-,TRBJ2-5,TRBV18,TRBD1,CASSLDRGAKTQYF,TGTGCCAGCTCATTAGACAGGGGGGCGAAGACCCAGTACTTC
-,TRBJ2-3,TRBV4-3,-,CASSQASTDTQYF,TGCGCCAGCAGCCAGGCTAGCACAGATACGCAGTATTTT
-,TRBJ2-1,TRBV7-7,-,CASSPLPGEQFF,TGTGCTAGCAGCCCTCTCCCGGGTGAGCAGTTCTTC
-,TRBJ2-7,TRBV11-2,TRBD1,CASSLHGTGGHEQYF,TGTGCCAGCAGCTTACATGGGACAGGGGGCCACGAGCAGTACTTC
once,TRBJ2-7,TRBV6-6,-,CASGWETEQYF,TGTGCCAGCGGTTGGGAGACCGAGCAGTACTTC
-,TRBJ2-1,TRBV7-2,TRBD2,CASSLVSGGGARNEQFF,TGTGCCAGCAGCTTAGTATCGGGCGGGGGGGCCCGCAATGAGCAGTTCTTC
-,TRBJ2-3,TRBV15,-,CATSRDLTDTQYF,TGTGCCACCAGCAGAGATCTGACAGATACGCAGTATTTT
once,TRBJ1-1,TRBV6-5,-,CASSYSIGGAEAFF,TGTGCCAGCAGTTACTCGATCGGGGGCGCTGAAGCTTTCTTT
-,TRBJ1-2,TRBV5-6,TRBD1,CASSFYRGAYGYTF,TGTGCCAGCAGCTTCTACAGGGGGGCCTATGGCTACACCTTC
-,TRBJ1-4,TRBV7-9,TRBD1,CASSLAGQGRSEKLFF,TGTGCCAGCAGCTTAGCGGGACAGGGTCGGAGTGAAAAACTGTTTTTT
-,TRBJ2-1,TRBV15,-,CAIKGKTVGNEQFF,TGTGCCATCAAGGGGAAAACGGTAGGGAATGAGCAGTTCTTC
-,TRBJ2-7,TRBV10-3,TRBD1,CAISRGTSSYEQYF,TGTGCCATCAGCAGGGGGACGAGCTCCTACGAGCAGTACTTC
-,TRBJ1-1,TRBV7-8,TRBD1,CASSLRQGAAFF,TGTGCCAGCAGCTTACGACAGGGGGCAGCTTTCTTT
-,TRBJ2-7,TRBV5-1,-,CASASNGGYSYEQYF,TGCGCCAGCGCCTCTAATGGCGGGTACTCCTACGAGCAGTACTTC
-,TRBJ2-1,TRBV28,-,CASRSLHSVSSYNEQFF,TGTGCCAGCAGGAGCCTACATAGCGTAAGCTCCTACAATGAGCAGTTCTTC
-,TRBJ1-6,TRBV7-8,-,CASSLEGGGSYNSPLHF,TGTGCCAGCAGCTTAGAAGGGGGGGGCTCCTATAATTCACCCCTCCACTTT
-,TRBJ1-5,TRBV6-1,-,CASSEGTDSNQPQHF,TGTGCCAGCAGTGAGGGAACAGATAGCAATCAGCCCCAGCATTTT
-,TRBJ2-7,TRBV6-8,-,CASSYSQGNCEVF,TGTGCCAGCAGTTACTCCCAGGGAAACTGTGAAGTTTTC
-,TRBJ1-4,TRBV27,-,CASRAIESEKLFF,TGTGCCAGCAGGGCAATTGAAAGTGAAAAACTGTTTTTT
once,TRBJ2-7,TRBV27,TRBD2,CASSLLAGRHEQYF,TGTGCCAGCAGTTTACTAGCGGGTAGACACGAGCAGTACTTC
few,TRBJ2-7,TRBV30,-,CAWSVSREQYF,TGTGCCTGGAGTGTAAGCCGCGAGCAGTACTTC
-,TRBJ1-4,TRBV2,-,CASGAESRDEKLFF,TGTGCCAGCGGGGCCGAGTCCAGAGATGAAAAACTGTTTTTT
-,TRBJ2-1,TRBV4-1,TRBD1,CASSQYYRGTGSYNEQFF,TGCGCCAGCAGCCAATATTACCGAGGGACAGGGTCCTACAATGAGCAGTTCTTC
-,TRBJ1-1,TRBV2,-,CASTRGGVMGGEAFF,TGTGCCAGCACCCGGGGGGGGGTGATGGGTGGAGAAGCTTTCTTT
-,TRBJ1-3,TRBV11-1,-,CASSPMGHSGNTIYF,TGTGCCAGCAGCCCGATGGGACACTCTGGAAACACCATATATTTT
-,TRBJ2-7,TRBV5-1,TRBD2,CASSLSTSGAGNSYEQYF,TGCGCCAGCAGCTTGTCAACTAGCGGGGCGGGGAACTCCTACGAGCAGTACTTC
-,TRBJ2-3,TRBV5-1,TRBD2,CASSLAGEVTDTQYF,TGCGCCAGCAGCTTAGCGGGGGAAGTCACAGATACGCAGTATTTT
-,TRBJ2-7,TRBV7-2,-,CASSPPVGVTYEQYF,TGTGCCAGCAGCCCCCCCGTGGGCGTTACCTACGAGCAGTACTTC
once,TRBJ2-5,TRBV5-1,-,CASSLYGGQETQYF,TGCGCCAGCAGCTTGTACGGGGGCCAAGAGACCCAGTACTTC
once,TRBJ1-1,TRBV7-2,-,CASSLVGGANTEAFF,TGTGCCAGCAGCTTAGTGGGGGGAGCGAACACTGAAGCTTTCTTT
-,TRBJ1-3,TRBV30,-,CAWRGNSGTFRSGNTIYF,TGTGCCTGGAGGGGAAACTCCGGGACGTTCCGTTCTGGAAACACCATATATTTT
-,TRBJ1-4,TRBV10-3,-,CAISGRVDEKLFF,TGTGCCATCAGTGGCAGGGTTGATGAAAAACTGTTTTTT
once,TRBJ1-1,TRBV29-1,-,CSVDEGPSYTEAFF,TGCAGCGTTGATGAGGGGCCCTCGTACACTGAAGCTTTCTTT
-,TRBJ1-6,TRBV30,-,CAWKSRVPYNSPLHF,TGTGCCTGGAAGTCTCGAGTTCCCTATAATTCACCCCTCCACTTT
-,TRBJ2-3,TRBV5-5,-,CASSPGTGTDTQYF,TGTGCCAGCAGCCCTGGGACGGGCACAGATACGCAGTATTTT
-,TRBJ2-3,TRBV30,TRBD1,CAWSLNSGTEQYF,TGTGCCTGGAGTCTCAACTCCGGGACAGAACAGTATTTT
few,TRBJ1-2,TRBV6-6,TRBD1,CASSVDRGTYYGYTF,TGTGCCAGCAGCGTCGACAGGGGGACCTATTATGGCTACACCTTC
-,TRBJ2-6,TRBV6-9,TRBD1,CASSHQIRDREKDAGANVLTF,TGTGCCAGCAGTCACCAAATCCGGGACAGGGAAAAGGACGCTGGGGCCAACGTCCTGACTTTC